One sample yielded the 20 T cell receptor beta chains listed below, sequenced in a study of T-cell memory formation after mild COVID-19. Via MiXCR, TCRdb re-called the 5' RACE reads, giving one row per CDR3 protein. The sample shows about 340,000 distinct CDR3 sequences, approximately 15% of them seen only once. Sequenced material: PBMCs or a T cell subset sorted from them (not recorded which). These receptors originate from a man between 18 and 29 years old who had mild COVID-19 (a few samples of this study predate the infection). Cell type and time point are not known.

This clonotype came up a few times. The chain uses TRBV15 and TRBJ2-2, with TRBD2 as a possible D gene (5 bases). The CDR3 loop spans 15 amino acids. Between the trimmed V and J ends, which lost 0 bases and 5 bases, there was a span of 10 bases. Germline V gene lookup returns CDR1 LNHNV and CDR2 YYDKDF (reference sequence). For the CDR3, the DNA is TGTGCCACCAGCAGAGACTGGGAGACAACCGGGGAGCTGTTTTTT. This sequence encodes CATSRDWETTGELFF.

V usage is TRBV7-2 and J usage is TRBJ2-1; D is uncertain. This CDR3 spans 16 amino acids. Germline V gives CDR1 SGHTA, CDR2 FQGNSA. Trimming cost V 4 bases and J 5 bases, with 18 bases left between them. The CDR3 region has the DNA TGTGCCAGCAGCTACTCCCCCGGGCAGTTTAACAATGAGCAGTTCTTC. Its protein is CASSYSPGQFNNEQFF.

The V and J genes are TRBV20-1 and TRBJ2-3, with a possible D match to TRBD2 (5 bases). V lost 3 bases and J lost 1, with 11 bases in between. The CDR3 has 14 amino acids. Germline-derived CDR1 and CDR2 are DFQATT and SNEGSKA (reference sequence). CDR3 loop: CSASVPEGTDTQYF. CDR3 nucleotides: TGCAGTGCTAGTGTACCGGAGGGCACAGATACGCAGTATTTT.

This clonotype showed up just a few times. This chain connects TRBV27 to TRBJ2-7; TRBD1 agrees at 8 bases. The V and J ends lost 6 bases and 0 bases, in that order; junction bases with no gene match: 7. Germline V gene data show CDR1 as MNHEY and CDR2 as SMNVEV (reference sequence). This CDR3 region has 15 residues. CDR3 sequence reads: CASRVQGDSSYEQYF. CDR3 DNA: TGTGCCAGCAGGGTACAGGGGGATAGCTCCTACGAGCAGTACTTC.

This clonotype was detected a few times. CDR3 region: CSVQQFQDGYTF. CDR3 nucleotides: TGCAGCGTTCAACAGTTCCAGGATGGCTACACCTTC. This sequence joins TRBV29-1 and TRBJ1-2; D not resolved. There are 12 residues in the CDR3. V was shortened by 5 bases and J by 6 bases, with 13 bases between the two germline ends. Germline V lookup: CDR1 SQVTM, CDR2 ANQGSEA.

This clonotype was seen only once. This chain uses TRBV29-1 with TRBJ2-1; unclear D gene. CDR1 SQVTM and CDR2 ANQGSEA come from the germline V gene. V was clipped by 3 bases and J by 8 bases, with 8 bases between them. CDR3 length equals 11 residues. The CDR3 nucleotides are TGCAGCGTTGATGAATTCGATGAGCAGTTCTTC. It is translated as CSVDEFDEQFF.

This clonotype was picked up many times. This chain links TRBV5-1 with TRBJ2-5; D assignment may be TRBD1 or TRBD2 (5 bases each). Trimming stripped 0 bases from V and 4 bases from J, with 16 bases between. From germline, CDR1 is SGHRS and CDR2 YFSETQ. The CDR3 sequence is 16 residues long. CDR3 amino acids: CASSLVGTLDGETQYF. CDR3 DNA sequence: TGCGCCAGCAGCTTGGTCGGGACCCTCGATGGAGAGACCCAGTACTTC. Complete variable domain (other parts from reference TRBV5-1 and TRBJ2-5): KAGVTQTPRYLIKTRGQQVTLSCSPISGHRSVSWYQQTPGQGLQFLFEYFSETQRNKGNFPGRFSGRQFSNSRSEMNVSTLELGDSALYLCASSLVGTLDGETQYFGPGTRLLVL.

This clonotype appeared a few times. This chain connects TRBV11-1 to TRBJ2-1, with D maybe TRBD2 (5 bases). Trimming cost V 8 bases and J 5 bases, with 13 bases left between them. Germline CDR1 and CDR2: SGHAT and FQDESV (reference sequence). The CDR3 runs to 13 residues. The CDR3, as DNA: TGTGCCAGCCGTCTGGGAGCCGACAATGAGCAGTTCTTC. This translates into CASRLGADNEQFF.

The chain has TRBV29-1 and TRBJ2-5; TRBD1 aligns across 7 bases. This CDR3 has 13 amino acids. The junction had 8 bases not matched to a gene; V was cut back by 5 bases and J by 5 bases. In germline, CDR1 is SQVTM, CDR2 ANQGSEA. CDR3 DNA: TGCAGCGTTCGACAGGGCCTGGGGGAGACCCAGTACTTC. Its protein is CSVRQGLGETQYF. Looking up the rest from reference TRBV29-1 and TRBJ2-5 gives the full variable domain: SAVISQKPSRDICQRGTSLTIQCQVDSQVTMMFWYRQQPGQSLTLIATANQGSEATYESGFVIDKFPISRPNLTFSTLTVSNMSPEDSSIYLCSVRQGLGETQYFGPGTRLLVL.

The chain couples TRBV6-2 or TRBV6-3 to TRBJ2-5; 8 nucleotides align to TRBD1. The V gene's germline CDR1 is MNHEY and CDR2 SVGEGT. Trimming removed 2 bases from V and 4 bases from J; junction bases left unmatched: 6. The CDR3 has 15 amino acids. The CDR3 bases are TGTGCCAGCAGTTACAAGGACAGGGCGGTAGAGACCCAGTACTTC. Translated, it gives CASSYKDRAVETQYF.

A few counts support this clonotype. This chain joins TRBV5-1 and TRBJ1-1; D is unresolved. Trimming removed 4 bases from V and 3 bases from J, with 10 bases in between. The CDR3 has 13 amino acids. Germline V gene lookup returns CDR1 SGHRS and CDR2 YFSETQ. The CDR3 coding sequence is TGCGCCAGCAGCCCGGAAGGGTACACTGAAGCTTTCTTT. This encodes CASSPEGYTEAFF. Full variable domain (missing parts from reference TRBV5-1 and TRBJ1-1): KAGVTQTPRYLIKTRGQQVTLSCSPISGHRSVSWYQQTPGQGLQFLFEYFSETQRNKGNFPGRFSGRQFSNSRSEMNVSTLELGDSALYLCASSPEGYTEAFFGQGTRLTVV.

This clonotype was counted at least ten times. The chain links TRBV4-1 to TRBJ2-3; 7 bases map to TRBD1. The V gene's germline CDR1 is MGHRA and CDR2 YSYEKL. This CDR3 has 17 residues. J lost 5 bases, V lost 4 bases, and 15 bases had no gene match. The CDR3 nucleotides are TGCGCCAGCAGCCGACCGGGACAGAGACTTCGTAGAGATACGCAGTATTTT. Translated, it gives CASSRPGQRLRRDTQYF.

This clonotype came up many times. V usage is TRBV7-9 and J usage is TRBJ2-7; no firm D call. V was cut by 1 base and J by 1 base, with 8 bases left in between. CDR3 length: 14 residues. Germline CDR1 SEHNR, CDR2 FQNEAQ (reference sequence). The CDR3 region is CASSLGARSYEQYF. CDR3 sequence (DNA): TGTGCCAGCAGCTTAGGGGCGCGGTCCTACGAGCAGTACTTC. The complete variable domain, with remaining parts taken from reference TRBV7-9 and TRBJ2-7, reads DTGVSQNPRHKITKRGQNVTFRCDPISEHNRLYWYRQTLGQGPEFLTYFQNEAQLEKSRLLSDRFSAERPKGSFSTLEIQRTEQGDSAMYLCASSLGARSYEQYFGPGTRLTVT.

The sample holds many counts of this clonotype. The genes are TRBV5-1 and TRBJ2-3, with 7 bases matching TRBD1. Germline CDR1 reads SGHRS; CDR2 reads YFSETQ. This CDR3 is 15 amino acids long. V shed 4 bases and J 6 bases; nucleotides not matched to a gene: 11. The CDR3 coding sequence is TGCGCCAGCAGCCAGGGGGTAGGGAGCGGCGATACGCAGTATTTT. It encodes CASSQGVGSGDTQYF.

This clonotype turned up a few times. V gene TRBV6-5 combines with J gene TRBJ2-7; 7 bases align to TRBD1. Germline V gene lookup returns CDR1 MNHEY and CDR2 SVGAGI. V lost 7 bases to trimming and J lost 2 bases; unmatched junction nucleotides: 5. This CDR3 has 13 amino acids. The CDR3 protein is CASNPQGAYEQYF. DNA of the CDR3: TGTGCCAGCAATCCTCAGGGGGCCTACGAGCAGTACTTC.

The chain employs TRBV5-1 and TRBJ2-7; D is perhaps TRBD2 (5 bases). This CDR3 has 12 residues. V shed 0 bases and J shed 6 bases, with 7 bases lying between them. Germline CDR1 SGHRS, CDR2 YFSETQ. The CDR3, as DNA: TGCGCCAGCAGCTTGGGAGGGCGCGAGCAGTACTTC. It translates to CASSLGGREQYF. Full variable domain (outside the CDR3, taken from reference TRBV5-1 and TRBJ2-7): KAGVTQTPRYLIKTRGQQVTLSCSPISGHRSVSWYQQTPGQGLQFLFEYFSETQRNKGNFPGRFSGRQFSNSRSEMNVSTLELGDSALYLCASSLGGREQYFGPGTRLTVT.

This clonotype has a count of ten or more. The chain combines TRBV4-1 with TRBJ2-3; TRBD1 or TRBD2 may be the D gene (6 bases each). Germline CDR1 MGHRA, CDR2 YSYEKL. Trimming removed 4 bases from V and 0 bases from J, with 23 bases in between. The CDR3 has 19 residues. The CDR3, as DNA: TGCGCCAGCAGCCTTTCCCCGGGGGCGCCTCTAGGTAGCACAGATACGCAGTATTTT. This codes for CASSLSPGAPLGSTDTQYF.

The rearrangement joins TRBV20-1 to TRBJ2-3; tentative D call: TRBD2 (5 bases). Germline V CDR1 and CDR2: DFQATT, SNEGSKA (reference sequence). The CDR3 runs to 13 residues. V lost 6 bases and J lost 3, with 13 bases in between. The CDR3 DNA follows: TGCAGTGCCAAAAGCCCGGGGACAGATACGCAGTATTTT. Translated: CSAKSPGTDTQYF.

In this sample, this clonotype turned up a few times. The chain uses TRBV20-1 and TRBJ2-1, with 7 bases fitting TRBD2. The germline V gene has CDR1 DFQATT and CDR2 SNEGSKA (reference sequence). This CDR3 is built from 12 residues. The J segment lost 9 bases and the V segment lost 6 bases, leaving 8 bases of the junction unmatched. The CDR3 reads CSAAGDGGEQFF. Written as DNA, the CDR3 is TGCAGTGCGGCGGGGGACGGAGGTGAGCAGTTCTTC.

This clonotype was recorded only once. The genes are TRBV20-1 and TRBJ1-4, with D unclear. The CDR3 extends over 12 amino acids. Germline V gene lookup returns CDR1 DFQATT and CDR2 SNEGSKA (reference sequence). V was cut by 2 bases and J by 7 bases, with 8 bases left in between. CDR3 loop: CSARPRGEKLFF. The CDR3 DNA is TGCAGTGCTAGACCCCGGGGTGAAAAACTGTTTTTT.